Shown below are 8 T cell receptor beta chains from a single sample sequenced in a study of T-cell reconstitution after alpha-beta-depleted transplantation in children. Unique molecular identifiers tagged the TCRbeta library. TCRdb re-called the PCR reads with MiXCR, one entry per CDR3 protein. The data contain nearly 400,000 distinct CDR3 sequences, about a fifth of them singletons. Sample: PBMCs from the stem cell graft donor, taken from the stem cell graft. The receptor source for this set is a human donor who donated a stem cell graft to a child with acute myeloid leukemia.

This chain uses TRBV12-3 or TRBV12-4 with TRBJ2-1; no firm D call. V lost 6 bases and J lost 12, with 21 bases in between. The CDR3 spans 14 residues. The CDR3 coding sequence is TGTGCCAGCAGAGTTTATATGTCGTACTGGGGGCAGTTCTTC. Translating gives CASRVYMSYWGQFF.

The CDR3 DNA follows: TGCGCCAGCAGTGAAGGGCTCCCCTGGGACACCGGGGAGCTGTTTTTT. Encoded protein: CASSEGLPWDTGELFF. The rearrangement links TRBV10-2 to TRBJ2-2; D remains ambiguous. The CDR3 consists of 16 residues. V was clipped by 3 bases and J by 3 bases, with 14 bases between them. The germline gives CDR1 WSHSY, CDR2 SAAADI.

In its sample, this clonotype was seen a few times. The chain uses TRBV11-3 and TRBJ2-1; no clear D. In germline, CDR1 is SGHNT, CDR2 YENEEA. V was shortened by 4 bases and J by 12 bases, with 19 bases between the two germline ends. The CDR3 is 14 amino acids. The CDR3 DNA reads as TGTGCCAGCAGCTCGGCAATATCCTCCGTGTCGCAGTTCTTC. Protein sequence: CASSSAISSVSQFF.

The table lists this clonotype with a few counts. J is TRBJ2-1 and V is TRBV24-1, with D perhaps matching TRBD1 (6 bases). The CDR3 extends over 17 amino acids. Trimming took off 2 bases at V and 0 bases at J, with 13 bases between the two ends. Germline CDR1 is KGHDR and CDR2 is SFDVKD. The CDR3 bases are TGTGCCACCAGTGATTCGAACAGGGCGATCTCCTACAATGAGCAGTTCTTC. Its protein is CATSDSNRAISYNEQFF.

The table lists this clonotype with many counts. The chain couples TRBV12-3 or TRBV12-4 to TRBJ2-7; no clear D gene. V gave up 5 bases and J gave up 7 bases, with 15 bases separating them. The CDR3 has 13 residues. The CDR3: CASSLDPAREQYF. Here the CDR3 DNA reads TGTGCCAGCAGTCTGGACCCGGCACGGGAGCAGTACTTC.

This chain joins TRBV7-2 and TRBJ2-5; D is perhaps TRBD1 or TRBD2 (5 bases each). The CDR3 runs to 13 residues. Germline V CDR1 and CDR2: SGHTA, FQGNSA. Deletions cut 5 bases from V and 5 bases from J, with 12 bases between. The CDR3 loop reads CASSPGPRETQYF. CDR3 DNA: TGTGCCAGCAGCCCGGGACCAAGGGAGACCCAGTACTTC. Full variable domain (rest looked up from reference TRBV7-2 and TRBJ2-5): GAGVSQSPSNKVTEKGKDVELRCDPISGHTALYWYRQSLGQGLEFLIYFQGNSAPDKSGLPSDRFSAERTGGSVSTLTIQRTQQEDSAVYLCASSPGPRETQYFGPGTRLLVL.

This chain uses TRBV5-4 with TRBJ2-1; 7 bases are a match to TRBD2. CDR1 and CDR2 (germline): SGHNT, YYREEE (reference sequence). The CDR3 spans 16 residues. V lost 2 bases and J lost 6; bases outside the gene matches: 11. The CDR3 bases are TGTGCCAGCAGCTTCCAAACGGGAGGCCGATTCAATGAGCAGTTCTTC. It encodes CASSFQTGGRFNEQFF.

The CDR3 sequence is CASSPSRGGQPQHF. The CDR3 bases are TGTGCCAGCAGTCCCAGTAGGGGTGGACAGCCCCAGCATTTT. The chain employs TRBV2 and TRBJ1-5; TRBD1 is a possible D gene (5 bases). CDR1 is SNHLY, CDR2 FYNNEI, per germline. The CDR3 extends over 14 amino acids. V lost 5 bases and J lost 7, with 15 bases in between.